A selection of T cell receptor beta chains follows, all from one sample in a study of OX40 agonist ivuxolimab in advanced cancers. TCRdb's table, derived via immunoSEQ multiplex PCR, lists solely in-frame clones and lacks some. Found here are approximately 90,000 clones, more than 75% of them singletons; the top ten hold around 4%. The sequenced sample was CD4+ or CD8+ T cells sorted from blood, obtained in a trial of the OX40 agonist ivuxolimab. The receptor set was obtained from an adult with an advanced solid tumor such as melanoma, head and neck, liver or kidney cancer. Each CDR3 is given with its conserved first and last residue. D genes are given only for firm matches. Some rows mark clone size as missing; the rest say once, few, many or name a class of expanded clone.

clone size | J gene | V gene | D gene | CDR3 protein | CDR3 DNA
- | TRBJ2-7 | TRBV30 | TRBD2 | CALLAGGVQYF | TGTGCCTTGCTAGCGGGAGGGGTGCAGTACTTC
- | TRBJ2-7 | TRBV4-1 | - | CASSQPTQSYEQYF | TGCGCCAGCAGCCAACCTACGCAGTCCTACGAGCAGTACTTC
- | TRBJ2-1 | TRBV10-2 | TRBD2 | CASSGPGGRAGNEQFF | TGCGCCAGCAGTGGCCCGGGAGGGAGGGCCGGGAATGAGCAGTTCTTC
- | TRBJ2-7 | TRBV7-3 | TRBD1 | CASSFRTGRTYEQYF | TGTGCCAGCAGCTTTCGGACAGGGAGGACCTACGAGCAGTACTTC
once | TRBJ2-7 | TRBV5-1 | TRBD2 | CASREGLAGFNEQYF | TGCGCCAGCAGAGAAGGACTAGCGGGGTTCAACGAGCAGTACTTC
- | TRBJ1-1 | TRBV6-5 | - | CASSYSGRTGNTEAFF | TGTGCCAGCAGTTACTCCGGGCGGACTGGGAACACTGAAGCTTTCTTT
- | TRBJ2-6 | TRBV6-5 | - | CASTQQAGANVLTF | TGTGCCAGCACCCAACAGGCTGGGGCCAACGTCCTGACTTTC
- | TRBJ2-4 | TRBV6-1 | TRBD2 | CASSAGLAGGEAKNIQYF | TGTGCCAGCAGTGCGGGACTAGCGGGAGGTGAAGCCAAAAACATTCAGTACTTC
once | TRBJ2-6 | TRBV11-3 | TRBD1 | CASSSPTGGYSGANVLTF | TGTGCCAGCAGCTCACCGACAGGGGGCTACTCTGGGGCCAACGTCCTGACTTTC
- | TRBJ1-1 | TRBV7-2 | - | CASSTQIGGHNTEAFF | TGTGCCAGCAGCACTCAGATTGGGGGACACAACACTGAAGCTTTCTTT
- | TRBJ2-2 | TRBV7-8 | TRBD2 | CASSVWNAGTSGSTGELFF | TGTGCCAGCAGCGTGTGGAACGCCGGGACTAGCGGGAGTACCGGGGAGCTGTTTTTT
- | TRBJ1-1 | TRBV5-4 | TRBD1 | CASSLAGTGGLGAFF | TGTGCCAGCAGCTTGGCCGGGACAGGGGGCTTGGGAGCTTTCTTT
- | TRBJ2-2 | TRBV7-6 | TRBD2 | CASSFPGGSYTGELFF | TGTGCCAGCAGCTTCCCGGGCGGGAGCTACACCGGGGAGCTGTTTTTT
- | TRBJ1-2 | TRBV6-4 | - | CASSDPHFGYTF | TGTGCCAGCAGTGACCCCCACTTTGGCTACACCTTC
once | TRBJ2-1 | TRBV10-3 | TRBD2 | CAISDPSGIYNEQFF | TGTGCCATCAGTGACCCTAGCGGGATTTACAATGAGCAGTTCTTC
once | TRBJ2-3 | TRBV10-3 | - | CAISESTRVTVGDTDTQYF | TGTGCCATCAGTGAATCTACTAGGGTTACGGTAGGGGACACAGATACGCAGTATTTT
few | TRBJ2-7 | TRBV5-1 | - | CASRGAIKQYF | TGCGCCAGCAGGGGCGCGATCAAGCAGTACTTC
- | TRBJ2-5 | TRBV7-2 | - | CASSPSGQNQETQYF | TGTGCCAGCAGCCCTAGTGGACAGAACCAAGAGACCCAGTACTTC
- | TRBJ2-3 | TRBV11-3 | - | CAIRADSTDTQYF | TGTGCCATACGGGCGGATAGCACAGATACGCAGTATTTT
- | TRBJ2-3 | TRBV30 | - | CAWSGTKKDTQYF | TGTGCCTGGAGTGGGACTAAAAAAGATACGCAGTATTTT
once | TRBJ2-7 | TRBV18 | TRBD1 | CASSPRGTGVYEQYF | TGTGCCAGCTCACCACGGGGGACAGGGGTCTACGAGCAGTACTTC
- | TRBJ1-3 | TRBV7-8 | TRBD1 | CASSLVGQGPGNTIYF | TGTGCCAGCAGCTTAGTGGGACAGGGACCTGGAAACACCATATATTTT
- | TRBJ1-1 | TRBV29-1 | - | CSASRGMNTEAFF | TGCAGCGCATCTCGGGGAATGAACACTGAAGCTTTCTTT
- | TRBJ1-5 | TRBV7-9 | TRBD1 | CASSSQGMINQPQHF | TGTGCCAGCAGTTCACAGGGGATGATCAATCAGCCCCAGCATTTT
- | TRBJ2-1 | TRBV6-1 | - | CASKINTGAGEQFF | TGTGCCAGCAAAATCAACACAGGGGCGGGAGAGCAGTTCTTC
- | TRBJ2-6 | TRBV19 | TRBD1 | CASSRQGTSGANVLTF | TGTGCCAGTAGTAGACAGGGGACCTCTGGGGCCAACGTCCTGACTTTC
many | TRBJ1-3 | TRBV2 | - | CASTVTSGNTIYF | TGTGCCAGCACGGTAACCTCTGGAAACACCATATATTTT
- | TRBJ1-4 | TRBV5-1 | TRBD1 | CASSPGDRETNEKLFF | TGCGCCAGCAGCCCGGGGGACAGGGAGACTAATGAAAAACTGTTTTTT
few | TRBJ1-2 | TRBV11-3 | - | CASSFNRDNYGYTF | TGTGCCAGCAGTTTTAACAGGGATAACTATGGCTACACCTTC
- | TRBJ2-7 | TRBV19 | TRBD1 | CASSMRTGASYEQYF | TGTGCCAGTAGTATGAGGACAGGGGCCTCCTACGAGCAGTACTTC